This T cell receptor beta chain was profiled in a study of T cells in Graves' hyperthyroidism and ophthalmopathy. The CDR3 runs 14 residues. Trimming stripped 3 bases from V and 6 bases from J, with 13 bases between. Looked up from germline, CDR1 is SGDLS and CDR2 is YYNGEE. What was amplified from RNA transcripts were TCR beta CDR3 regions. First-round RT-PCR with HTBI primers amplified the TCR CDR3 region. TCRdb reprocessed the multiplex PCR reads via MiXCR and lists one record per CDR3 protein. The sample contains 250,000 to 300,000 distinct CDR3 sequences, about an eighth of which appear only once. Clinicians diagnosed patients from clinical symptoms, serum thyroxine and TRAb, thyroid ultrasound and orbital computed tomography. First hyperthyroidism diagnosis is when the blood sample was obtained, before any ophthalmopathy symptoms. Study-wide points: The majority of expanded thyroid clonotypes above 0.001 also appeared in blood. The model foresaw ophthalmopathy a median roughly 6.5 months prior to onset.

This clonotype was seen repeatedly, ten times or more. Its antigen is not identified. This chain links TRBV9 with TRBJ1-5; TRBD1 is a possible D gene (5 bases). This receptor was obtained from a woman in her twenties or thirties with Graves' hyperthyroidism that later progressed to Graves' ophthalmopathy. The sequencing input was blood. CDR3 loop: CASSAGDEAQPQHF. For the CDR3, the DNA is TGTGCCAGCAGCGCGGGGGATGAGGCTCAGCCCCAGCATTTT.